This is a list of T cell receptor beta chains from one sample in a study of blood T cell repertoires in COVID-19. TCRdb's copy holds only in-frame clones and misses some; the assay was immunoSEQ multiplex PCR. The data show approximately 190,000 clones, with about 84% seen just once and over 5% held by the top ten. Sequenced: peripheral blood. The receptors were gathered from a young woman with acute or convalescent COVID-19. Both conserved end residues are part of each CDR3. The D gene is left open where the match is weak.

>TRBD2|TRBV6-1|TRBJ2-3
TGTGCCAGCAGGACCTTCGGGGGGGGCACAGATACGCAGTATTTT
CASRTFGGGTDTQYF
>NA|TRBV5-8|TRBJ1-2
TGTGCCAGCAGCTTGGGGAGGGCAGGCCCGCCCATCTATGGCTACACCTTC
CASSLGRAGPPIYGYTF
>TRBD2|TRBV27|TRBJ2-5
TGTGCCAGCAGTTCATTATTAGCGGGGGAGACCCAGTACTTC
CASSSLLAGETQYF
>TRBD2|TRBV13|TRBJ2-2
TGTGCCAGCAGCGAGCGGGGGGTGAACACCGGGGAGCTGTTTTTT
CASSERGVNTGELFF
>TRBD1|TRBV18|TRBJ1-5
TGTGCCAGCTCACCTTGGGGACAGGATCGCAATCAGCCCCAGCATTTT
CASSPWGQDRNQPQHF
>TRBD1|TRBV19|TRBJ1-2
TGTGCCAGTAGTCATACAGGGGTGAGATACTATGGCTACACCTTC
CASSHTGVRYYGYTF
>TRBD1|TRBV30|TRBJ1-2
TGTGCCTGGAGTGTACAGGGGGCGGCGGGCTACACCTTC
CAWSVQGAAGYTF
>NA|TRBV27|TRBJ2-7
TGTGCCAGCATCTCTGCGGGGGCGGGTGAGCAGTACTTC
CASISAGAGEQYF
>NA|TRBV30|TRBJ2-3
TGTGCCTGGAGTGTACGGCGGGGCGCAGATACGCAGTATTTT
CAWSVRRGADTQYF
>TRBD2|TRBV4-2|TRBJ2-7
TGTGCCAGCAGCCAAGAAGGGGGACTAGCGGGAGTGAGGGCCTACGAGCAGTACTTC
CASSQEGGLAGVRAYEQYF
>TRBD1|TRBV27|TRBJ2-7
TGTGCCAGCAGCCCTACAGGGGGACGGCTCTACGAGCAGTACTTC
CASSPTGGRLYEQYF
>NA|TRBV2|TRBJ2-7
TGTGCCAGCAGTGTGCGGCCCTTGGACTACGAGCAGTACTTC
CASSVRPLDYEQYF
>NA|TRBV5-4|TRBJ2-1
TGTGCCAGCAGCTCAATCCAGAGAGGGTTCGATGAGCAGTTCTTC
CASSSIQRGFDEQFF
>TRBD1|TRBV4-2|TRBJ1-2
TGTGCCAGCAGCCCGGCAGGGACAGGGGGCAGTCGGGGCTATGGCTACACCTTC
CASSPAGTGGSRGYGYTF
>NA|TRBV29-1|TRBJ2-7
TGCAGCGTTGCGGACGGGAGCCACGAGCAGTACTTC
CSVADGSHEQYF
>NA|TRBV12-3/TRBV12-4|TRBJ1-1
TGTGCCAGCAGTTTTACTGTGTTTGAAGCTTTCTTT
CASSFTVFEAFF
>NA|TRBV30|TRBJ2-3
TGTGCCTGGAGTGTATCCGGGAATGCAGATACGCAGTATTTT
CAWSVSGNADTQYF
>NA|TRBV5-4|TRBJ2-5
TGTGCCAGCAGCTTATCCGGGGAAGAGACCCAGTACTTC
CASSLSGEETQYF
>NA|TRBV10-3|TRBJ2-7
TGTGCCATCAGTGACAGGGATTACGAGCAGTACTTC
CAISDRDYEQYF
>NA|TRBV7-8|TRBJ1-4
TGTGCCAGCAGCACCCGCCCCGGGAGGAGTAATGAAAAACTGTTTTTT
CASSTRPGRSNEKLFF
>TRBD2|TRBV30|TRBJ2-5
TGTGCCTGGAGTGTACCCAGCGGGGGACGCCAAGAGACCCAGTACTTC
CAWSVPSGGRQETQYF
>NA|TRBV5-6|TRBJ2-2
TGTGCCAGCAGCTTGCCTGCGTCCGGGGAGCTGTTTTTT
CASSLPASGELFF
>TRBD2|TRBV6-4|TRBJ2-7
TGTGCCAGCAGTGAGGGCCCTGCGGGAGTGGACGAGCAGTACTTC
CASSEGPAGVDEQYF
>NA|TRBV5-1|TRBJ1-2
TGCGCCAGCAGCGTCGGTGTTAGTTCTGGCTACACCTTC
CASSVGVSSGYTF